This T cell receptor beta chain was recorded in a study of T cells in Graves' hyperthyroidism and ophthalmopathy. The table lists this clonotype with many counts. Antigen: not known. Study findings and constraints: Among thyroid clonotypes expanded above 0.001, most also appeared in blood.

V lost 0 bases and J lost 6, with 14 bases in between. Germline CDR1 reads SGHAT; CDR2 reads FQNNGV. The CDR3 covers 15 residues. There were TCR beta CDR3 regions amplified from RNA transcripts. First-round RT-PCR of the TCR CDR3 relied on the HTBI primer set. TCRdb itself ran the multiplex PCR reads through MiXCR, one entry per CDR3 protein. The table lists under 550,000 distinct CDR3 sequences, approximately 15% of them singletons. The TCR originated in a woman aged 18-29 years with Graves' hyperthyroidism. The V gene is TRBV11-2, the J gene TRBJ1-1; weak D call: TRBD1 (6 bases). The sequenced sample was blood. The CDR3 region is CASSLDPGAVAEAFF. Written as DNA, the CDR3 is TGTGCCAGCAGCTTAGATCCGGGGGCGGTGGCTGAAGCTTTCTTT.